This T cell receptor beta chain appears in the sequencing data of a study of tumor-infiltrating lymphocytes in primary liver carcinoma. The researchers obtained blood RNA from unsorted whole blood and also extracted germline DNA. It was before surgery that about 3.7 milliliters of peripheral blood were collected. About this clonotype itself: The antigen is undetermined. One junction end disagrees with the germline gene, perhaps due to a read error.

The researchers produced TCR beta cDNA from 500 ng total RNA with a constant-region primer. Slightly modified ARM-PCR, run as three nested multiplex PCR rounds, produced the TCR beta libraries. Researchers ran the first two PCR rounds for roughly 10 cycles each with TRBV1-TRBV30 forward primers and a C-beta reverse primer. Using its own MiXCR run on the multiplex PCR reads, TCRdb lists one record per CDR3 protein. Of about 310,000 distinct CDR3 sequences in the sample, approximately 54% are singletons; the top ten hold approximately 17%. Study results and caveats: For tumor-adjacent and tumor-blood pairs, overlap was less than that seen for tumor region pairs. The use of bulk unsorted samples meant that CD4+ and CD8+ repertoires were not compared.

This CDR3 spans 20 amino acids. This receptor was identified in a woman between 25 and 40 years old with primary liver carcinoma and hepatitis B virus infection. The chain carries TRBV12-3 or TRBV12-4 and TRBJ2-6, with TRBD1 matching over 7 bases. Sample: peripheral blood. The CDR3 sequence is CASSLALERTGRPGGNVLTF. CDR3 bases: TGTGCCAGCAGTTTGGCCCTAGAGCGGACAGGTCGTCCAGGGGGCAACGTCCTGACTTTC.